What follows are 7 T cell receptor beta chains derived from one specimen sequenced in a study of T-cell reconstitution after alpha-beta-depleted transplantation in children. Unique molecular identifiers were used in preparing the TCRbeta library. TCRdb re-called the PCR reads with MiXCR, one entry per CDR3 protein. The table has fewer than 700,000 distinct CDR3 sequences, 10% to 15% seen once; the top ten hold 2% to 2.5%. The sequenced sample was PBMCs, mostly from graft donor cells, obtained 360 days after TCRalphabeta/CD19-depleted stem cell transplant. The receptors derive from a male patient younger than 18 who had a stem cell transplant for acute myeloid leukemia, so the T cells may come from the graft donor.

This clonotype occurred many times. This chain connects TRBV5-1 to TRBJ2-7; TRBD1 aligns across 8 bases. V dropped 5 bases and J dropped 4; count of bases not matched to a gene: 26. Looked up from germline, CDR1 is SGHRS and CDR2 is YFSETQ. The CDR3 runs to 20 residues. The CDR3 nucleotides read TGCGCCAGCAGTTCTACGATACGGACAGGGCGATTCTCTAATCTTTACGAGCAGTACTTC. This translates into CASSSTIRTGRFSNLYEQYF.

There are a few counts of this clonotype. The chain employs TRBV4-2 and TRBJ2-1, with D perhaps assigned TRBD1 or TRBD2 (5 bases each). Trimming stripped 2 bases from V and 0 bases from J, with 14 bases between. This CDR3 spans 17 amino acids. Per germline, CDR1 LGHNA and CDR2 YNFKEQ. This CDR3 reads CASSQRRGGGSYNEQFF. The CDR3 DNA reads as TGTGCCAGCAGCCAACGTCGGGGCGGCGGCTCCTACAATGAGCAGTTCTTC.

This clonotype was counted only a few times. The gene calls are TRBV5-1 and TRBJ2-1; D is unresolved. The CDR3 contains 14 residues. The germline V and J ends were trimmed by 1 base and 7 bases, with 12 bases remaining between them. CDR1 and CDR2 from the germline V gene are SGHRS and YFSETQ. The CDR3 DNA is TGCGCCAGCAGCTTGCTTGGGTGGCAAAATGAGCAGTTCTTC. Its protein is CASSLLGWQNEQFF.

This chain joins TRBV7-3 and TRBJ2-5; D is possibly TRBD1 (6 bases). The CDR3 loop spans 15 amino acids. Looked up from germline, CDR1 is SGHTA and CDR2 is FQGTGA. V was clipped by 5 bases and J by 6 bases, with 19 bases between them. The CDR3 DNA follows: TGTGCCAGCAGCCCCAGATTACAGGGAGTTAAGACCCAGTACTTC. This gives the protein CASSPRLQGVKTQYF.

This sequence joins TRBV29-1 and TRBJ2-3, with 7 bases lining up with TRBD1. This CDR3 has 12 amino acids. With V trimmed by 6 bases and J by 7 bases, 7 bases remained unmatched. Germline CDR1 and CDR2: SQVTM and ANQGSEA. CDR3 amino acids: CSVLTGENTQYF. The CDR3 nucleotides read TGCAGCGTACTCACAGGGGAAAATACGCAGTATTTT.

This clonotype showed up just a few times. The CDR3: CATSGARERETQYF. In DNA, the CDR3 is TGTGCCACCAGTGGAGCCAGGGAAAGAGAGACCCAGTACTTC. The chain is built from TRBV24-1 and TRBJ2-5; possible D gene TRBD1, 5 bases. CDR3 length: 14 residues. Trimming left V 5 bases short and J 4 bases short, with 13 bases between. Germline lookup yields CDR1 KGHDR and CDR2 SFDVKD.

Ten or more counts support this clonotype. The rearrangement uses TRBV28 and TRBJ2-5; D is possibly TRBD1 (6 bases). The CDR3 covers 14 residues. Trimming removed 2 bases at V and 2 bases at J, with 9 bases between. Germline-derived CDR1 and CDR2 are MDHEN and SYDVKM. The CDR3 DNA sequence: TGTGCCAGCAGTTTACCGGGACAACAAGAGACCCAGTACTTC. Amino acid sequence: CASSLPGQQETQYF.